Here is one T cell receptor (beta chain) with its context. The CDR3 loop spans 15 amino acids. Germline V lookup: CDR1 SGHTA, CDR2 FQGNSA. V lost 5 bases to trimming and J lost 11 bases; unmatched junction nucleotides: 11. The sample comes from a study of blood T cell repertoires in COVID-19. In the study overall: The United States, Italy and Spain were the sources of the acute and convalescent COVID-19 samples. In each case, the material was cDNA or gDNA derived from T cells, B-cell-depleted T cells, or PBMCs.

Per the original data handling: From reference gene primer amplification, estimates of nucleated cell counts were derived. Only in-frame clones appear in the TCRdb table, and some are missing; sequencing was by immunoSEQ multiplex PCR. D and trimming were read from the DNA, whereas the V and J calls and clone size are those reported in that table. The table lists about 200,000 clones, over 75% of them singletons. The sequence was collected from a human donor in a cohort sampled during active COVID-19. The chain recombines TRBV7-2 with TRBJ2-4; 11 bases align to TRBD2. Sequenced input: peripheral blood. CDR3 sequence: CASSPRGTSGSVQYF. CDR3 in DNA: TGTGCCAGCAGCCCTCGGGGGACTAGCGGTTCGGTTCAGTACTTC.